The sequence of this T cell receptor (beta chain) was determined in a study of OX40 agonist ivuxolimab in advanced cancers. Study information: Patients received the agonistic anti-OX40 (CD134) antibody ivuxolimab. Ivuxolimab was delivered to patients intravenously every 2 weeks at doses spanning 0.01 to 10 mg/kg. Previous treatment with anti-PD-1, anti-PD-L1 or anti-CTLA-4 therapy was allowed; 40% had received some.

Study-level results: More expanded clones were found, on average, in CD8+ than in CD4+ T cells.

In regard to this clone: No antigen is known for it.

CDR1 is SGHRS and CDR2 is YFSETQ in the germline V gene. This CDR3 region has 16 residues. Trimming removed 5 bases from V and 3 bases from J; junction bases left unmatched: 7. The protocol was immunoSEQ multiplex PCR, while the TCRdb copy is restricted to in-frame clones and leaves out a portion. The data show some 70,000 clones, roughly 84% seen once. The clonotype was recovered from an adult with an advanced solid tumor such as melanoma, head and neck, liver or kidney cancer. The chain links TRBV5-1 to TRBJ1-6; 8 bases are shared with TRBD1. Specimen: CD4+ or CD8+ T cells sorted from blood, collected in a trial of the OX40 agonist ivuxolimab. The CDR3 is CASRPGQGVYNSPLHF. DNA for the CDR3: TGCGCCAGCAGACCCGGACAGGGAGTCTATAATTCACCCCTCCACTTT.